The source of this TCR beta chain is a study of tumor and adjacent non-tumor tissue in lung cancer. Study-wide context: The cohort had 12 to 13 adenocarcinoma, a couple of squamous cell and 1 small cell patients. The patients, 10 to 11 men and 5 women, were roughly 31 to 80 with stage I to III disease.

The template was RNA from unsorted bulk tissue. TCRbeta libraries were built with three rounds of nested PCR, modified from ARM-PCR. TCRdb reprocessed the multiplex PCR reads with MiXCR, giving one entry per CDR3 protein. The sample includes some 80,000 distinct CDR3 sequences, 72% of them seen just once. Trimming shortened V by 0 bases and J by 11 bases, and 17 bases separated the two germline ends. This CDR3 has 14 residues. Germline-derived CDR1 and CDR2 are WSHSY and SAAADI. The study's findings and limits: Higher tumor TCR diversity was associated with shorter survival. Significantly higher TCR diversity was found in tumor than normal lung.

A note on this clonotype: What it recognizes is unknown.

The TCR originated in a woman in her thirties or forties with non-small cell lung cancer. Specimen: lung tumor tissue. V and J are TRBV10-2 and TRBJ2-7; tentatively, D is TRBD1 (5 bases). CDR3 sequence reads: CASSESGDTAREYF. CDR3 in DNA: TGCGCCAGCAGTGAGTCAGGAGATACAGCCAGGGAGTACTTC.